This is a list of T cell receptor beta chains from one sample in a study of T cell repertoires in cytomegalovirus infection. TCRdb independently ran MiXCR on the reads; one entry per CDR3 protein. The sample lists around 130,000 distinct CDR3 sequences, 20% to 30% occurring once. For these TCRs, the target antigens are not known. Specimen: PBMCs, sequenced either directly or after in vitro stimulation (not recorded which). The receptors here all came from a human donor in good health (CMV status not recorded). Some clones in this sample may be carry-over from other donors' samples. Each CDR3 is given with its conserved first and last residue. The D gene is left open where the match is weak. Part of the rows lack a size; the others show once, few, many or a class for expanded clones.

abundance: few
j_gene: TRBJ2-7
d_gene: .
v_gene: TRBV7-9
len: 13
CDR3aa: CASSWEGSYEQYF
CDR3nt: TGTGCCAGCAGCTGGGAAGGCTCCTACGAGCAGTACTTC

abundance: .
j_gene: TRBJ2-1
d_gene: TRBD2
v_gene: TRBV28
len: 18
CDR3aa: CASSANSLAGLSYNEQFF
CDR3nt: TGTGCCAGCAGTGCCAACAGCTTAGCGGGACTCTCCTACAATGAGCAGTTCTTC

abundance: .
j_gene: TRBJ1-1
d_gene: .
v_gene: TRBV11-2
len: 12
CDR3aa: CASSFVGAEAFF
CDR3nt: TGTGCCAGCAGCTTCGTGGGAGCTGAAGCTTTCTTT

abundance: many
j_gene: TRBJ2-7
d_gene: TRBD2
v_gene: TRBV28
len: 15
CDR3aa: CASPPPLAGNYEQYF
CDR3nt: TGTGCCAGCCCCCCCCCACTAGCGGGAAACTACGAGCAGTACTTC

abundance: .
j_gene: TRBJ2-2
d_gene: .
v_gene: TRBV7-2
len: 15
CDR3aa: CASSLVGPNTGELFF
CDR3nt: TGTGCCAGCAGCTTAGTGGGACCAAACACCGGGGAGCTGTTTTTT

abundance: .
j_gene: TRBJ2-7
d_gene: .
v_gene: TRBV12-3/TRBV12-4
len: 15
CDR3aa: CASSSVFGLHYEQYF
CDR3nt: TGTGCCAGCAGTTCCGTATTCGGCCTTCACTACGAGCAGTACTTC

abundance: few
j_gene: TRBJ2-7
d_gene: TRBD2
v_gene: TRBV4-3
len: 17
CDR3aa: CASSQGLGAGGPYEQYF
CDR3nt: TGCGCCAGCAGCCAAGGCCTCGGTGCGGGAGGTCCCTACGAGCAGTACTTC

abundance: .
j_gene: TRBJ2-3
d_gene: TRBD2
v_gene: TRBV9
len: 14
CDR3aa: CASSARTSGRGQYF
CDR3nt: TGTGCCAGCAGCGCAAGGACTAGCGGGAGAGGGCAGTATTTT

abundance: .
j_gene: TRBJ2-1
d_gene: .
v_gene: TRBV11-2
len: 12
CDR3aa: CASSQSGVEQFF
CDR3nt: TGTGCCAGCAGCCAATCGGGAGTTGAGCAGTTCTTC

abundance: many
j_gene: TRBJ2-5
d_gene: .
v_gene: TRBV7-8
len: 15
CDR3aa: CASSLEDQGRETQYF
CDR3nt: TGTGCCAGCAGCTTAGAAGATCAGGGTCGAGAGACCCAGTACTTC

abundance: .
j_gene: TRBJ2-2
d_gene: .
v_gene: TRBV6-2/TRBV6-3
len: 13
CDR3aa: CASSPNLPGELFF
CDR3nt: TGTGCCAGCAGCCCTAATCTTCCCGGGGAGCTGTTTTTT

abundance: .
j_gene: TRBJ2-6
d_gene: TRBD2
v_gene: TRBV7-2
len: 17
CDR3aa: CASSPSRGGSGANVLTF
CDR3nt: TGTGCCAGCAGCCCCAGCCGGGGGGGCTCTGGGGCCAACGTCCTGACTTTC

abundance: .
j_gene: TRBJ1-4
d_gene: .
v_gene: TRBV6-5
len: 19
CDR3aa: CASSQSLSRDLSTNEKLFF
CDR3nt: TGTGCCAGCAGTCAGAGTCTTTCGCGGGACCTATCAACTAATGAAAAACTGTTTTTT

abundance: .
j_gene: TRBJ1-3
d_gene: .
v_gene: TRBV20-1
len: 13
CDR3aa: CSAGGHSGNTIYF
CDR3nt: TGCAGTGCTGGGGGACACTCTGGAAACACCATATATTTT

abundance: .
j_gene: TRBJ1-1
d_gene: TRBD1
v_gene: TRBV27
len: 13
CDR3aa: CASSDRGVTEAFF
CDR3nt: TGTGCCAGCAGTGACAGGGGGGTCACTGAAGCTTTCTTT

abundance: .
j_gene: TRBJ2-3
d_gene: TRBD2
v_gene: TRBV4-1
len: 18
CDR3aa: CASSQGLILAGVRDTQYF
CDR3nt: TGCGCCAGCAGCCAAGGTCTAATACTAGCGGGAGTTCGGGATACGCAGTATTTT

abundance: .
j_gene: TRBJ2-7
d_gene: .
v_gene: TRBV20-1
len: 14
CDR3aa: CSARDQTVVYEQYF
CDR3nt: TGCAGTGCTAGAGATCAAACAGTCGTCTACGAGCAGTACTTC

abundance: many
j_gene: TRBJ2-3
d_gene: TRBD2
v_gene: TRBV7-9
len: 16
CDR3aa: CASSLRLAGVADTQYF
CDR3nt: TGTGCCAGCAGCCTAAGACTAGCGGGAGTTGCAGATACGCAGTATTTT

abundance: .
j_gene: TRBJ2-7
d_gene: TRBD2
v_gene: TRBV4-3
len: 14
CDR3aa: CASSTSGVSYEQYF
CDR3nt: TGCGCCAGCAGCACAAGCGGGGTAAGCTACGAGCAGTACTTC

abundance: many
j_gene: TRBJ2-2
d_gene: TRBD2
v_gene: TRBV7-2
len: 22
CDR3aa: CASSLVLPGTSGRKLNTGELFF
CDR3nt: TGTGCCAGCAGCTTAGTCCTCCCCGGGACTAGCGGGAGGAAACTGAACACCGGGGAGCTGTTTTTT

abundance: few
j_gene: TRBJ2-2
d_gene: .
v_gene: TRBV7-9
len: 14
CDR3aa: CASSLSGDGGELFF
CDR3nt: TGTGCCAGCAGCTTATCGGGGGATGGCGGGGAGCTGTTTTTT

abundance: many
j_gene: TRBJ1-1
d_gene: TRBD1
v_gene: TRBV28
len: 14
CDR3aa: CASRLRGPNTEAFF
CDR3nt: TGTGCCAGCAGGCTCAGGGGGCCGAACACTGAAGCTTTCTTT

abundance: many
j_gene: TRBJ2-6
d_gene: .
v_gene: TRBV4-3
len: 19
CDR3aa: CASSQGAQRLNSGANVLTF
CDR3nt: TGCGCCAGCAGCCAAGGCGCACAGCGTTTAAACTCTGGGGCCAACGTCCTGACTTTC

abundance: many
j_gene: TRBJ1-3
d_gene: .
v_gene: TRBV2
len: 14
CDR3aa: CASIEGGSGNTIYF
CDR3nt: TGTGCCAGCATTGAAGGCGGCTCTGGAAACACCATATATTTT

abundance: .
j_gene: TRBJ1-4
d_gene: TRBD1
v_gene: TRBV4-2
len: 14
CDR3aa: CASSQPQGSEKLFF
CDR3nt: TGTGCCAGCAGCCAACCACAGGGGTCTGAAAAACTGTTTTTT

abundance: few
j_gene: TRBJ1-6
d_gene: TRBD1
v_gene: TRBV12-3/TRBV12-4
len: 17
CDR3aa: CASSSPGTGGSYSPLHF
CDR3nt: TGTGCCAGCAGTTCCCCCGGGACAGGGGGCTCTTATTCACCCCTCCACTTT

abundance: many
j_gene: TRBJ1-2
d_gene: TRBD1
v_gene: TRBV12-5
len: 17
CDR3aa: CASGSGTAQGAYGGYTF
CDR3nt: TGTGCTAGTGGTTCCGGGACAGCCCAAGGGGCCTATGGTGGCTACACCTTC

abundance: .
j_gene: TRBJ2-5
d_gene: .
v_gene: TRBV29-1
len: 13
CDR3aa: CSVGYGGGETQYF
CDR3nt: TGCAGCGTTGGGTATGGGGGAGGCGAGACCCAGTACTTC

abundance: .
j_gene: TRBJ1-5
d_gene: .
v_gene: TRBV19
len: 13
CDR3aa: CASNNGGNQPQHF
CDR3nt: TGTGCCAGTAACAATGGGGGGAATCAGCCCCAGCATTTT

abundance: .
j_gene: TRBJ1-2
d_gene: .
v_gene: TRBV12-3/TRBV12-4
len: 13
CDR3aa: CASSSPGRYGYTF
CDR3nt: TGTGCCAGCTCTTCGCCCGGACGCTATGGCTACACCTTC

abundance: .
j_gene: TRBJ1-5
d_gene: .
v_gene: TRBV4-3
len: 15
CDR3aa: CASSQDYSMDQPQHF
CDR3nt: TGCGCCAGCAGCCAAGATTATAGCATGGATCAGCCCCAGCATTTT

abundance: few
j_gene: TRBJ1-5
d_gene: .
v_gene: TRBV6-1
len: 14
CDR3aa: CASSEGPSNQPQHF
CDR3nt: TGTGCCAGCAGTGAAGGGCCTAGCAATCAGCCCCAGCATTTT

abundance: many
j_gene: TRBJ2-1
d_gene: .
v_gene: TRBV7-6
len: 19
CDR3aa: CASSLWGGIESVSYNEQFF
CDR3nt: TGTGCCAGCAGCTTATGGGGCGGGATTGAGTCTGTGTCCTACAATGAGCAGTTCTTC

abundance: many
j_gene: TRBJ1-1
d_gene: TRBD1
v_gene: TRBV7-6
len: 15
CDR3aa: CASSFGRGLDTEAFF
CDR3nt: TGTGCCAGCAGCTTCGGAAGGGGGCTGGACACTGAAGCTTTCTTT

abundance: .
j_gene: TRBJ2-1
d_gene: .
v_gene: TRBV24-1
len: 13
CDR3aa: CATSAPGGNEQFF
CDR3nt: TGTGCCACCAGTGCCCCTGGGGGAAATGAGCAGTTCTTC

abundance: .
j_gene: TRBJ2-1
d_gene: .
v_gene: TRBV6-2/TRBV6-3
len: 16
CDR3aa: CASSSLSGGSYNEQFF
CDR3nt: TGTGCCAGCAGTTCTTTGAGCGGAGGATCCTACAATGAGCAGTTCTTC

abundance: .
j_gene: TRBJ2-7
d_gene: TRBD1
v_gene: TRBV29-1
len: 13
CDR3aa: CSVIPGQAYEQYF
CDR3nt: TGCAGCGTGATTCCGGGACAGGCCTACGAGCAGTACTTC

abundance: .
j_gene: TRBJ1-2
d_gene: .
v_gene: TRBV4-1
len: 15
CDR3aa: CASSQERARNYGYTF
CDR3nt: TGCGCCAGCAGCCAAGAAAGGGCACGGAACTATGGCTACACCTTC

abundance: few
j_gene: TRBJ1-1
d_gene: .
v_gene: TRBV11-2
len: 15
CDR3aa: CASSSWVSRSTEAFF
CDR3nt: TGTGCCAGCAGCTCCTGGGTATCTCGGAGCACTGAAGCTTTCTTT

abundance: many
j_gene: TRBJ1-2
d_gene: .
v_gene: TRBV7-2
len: 13
CDR3aa: CASSFPGNYGYTF
CDR3nt: TGTGCCAGCAGCTTCCCAGGGAATTATGGCTACACCTTC

abundance: .
j_gene: TRBJ1-1
d_gene: .
v_gene: TRBV6-6
len: 13
CDR3aa: CASIAQGWTEAFF
CDR3nt: TGTGCCAGCATAGCACAGGGATGGACTGAAGCTTTCTTT

abundance: .
j_gene: TRBJ1-1
d_gene: TRBD1
v_gene: TRBV4-1
len: 16
CDR3aa: CASSQVYRGRNTEAFF
CDR3nt: TGCGCCAGCAGCCAAGTTTACAGGGGAAGGAACACTGAAGCTTTCTTT

abundance: .
j_gene: TRBJ1-2
d_gene: .
v_gene: TRBV11-3
len: 14
CDR3aa: CASSLDGTNYGYTF
CDR3nt: TGTGCCAGCAGCCTGGACGGTACTAACTATGGCTACACCTTC

abundance: .
j_gene: TRBJ1-4
d_gene: .
v_gene: TRBV7-3
len: 14
CDR3aa: CASSLSRQNGKLFF
CDR3nt: TGTGCCAGCAGCTTAAGTCGGCAGAATGGAAAACTGTTTTTT

abundance: few
j_gene: TRBJ2-5
d_gene: .
v_gene: TRBV6-6
len: 15
CDR3aa: CASSYKGRQEETQYF
CDR3nt: TGTGCCAGCAGTTACAAAGGGAGACAAGAGGAGACCCAGTACTTC

abundance: few
j_gene: TRBJ2-3
d_gene: .
v_gene: TRBV3-1
len: 16
CDR3aa: CASSQDSARLVDTQYF
CDR3nt: TGTGCCAGCAGCCAAGATTCGGCCAGACTTGTAGATACGCAGTATTTT

abundance: few
j_gene: TRBJ2-1
d_gene: .
v_gene: TRBV15
len: 15
CDR3aa: CATSRVRMQENEQFF
CDR3nt: TGTGCCACCAGCAGAGTCCGCATGCAGGAGAATGAGCAGTTCTTC

abundance: many
j_gene: TRBJ1-2
d_gene: .
v_gene: TRBV7-9
len: 13
CDR3aa: CASSLERIYGYTF
CDR3nt: TGTGCCAGCAGCTTAGAACGGATCTATGGCTACACCTTC

abundance: many
j_gene: TRBJ2-3
d_gene: .
v_gene: TRBV10-1
len: 17
CDR3aa: CASSICVGGGSTDTQYF
CDR3nt: TGCGCCAGCTCTATCTGTGTCGGGGGTGGTAGCACAGATACGCAGTATTTT

abundance: many
j_gene: TRBJ2-7
d_gene: .
v_gene: TRBV24-1
len: 13
CDR3aa: CATSGRFRTRQYF
CDR3nt: TGTGCCACCAGTGGTCGCTTTCGGACCCGACAGTACTTC

abundance: few
j_gene: TRBJ2-3
d_gene: .
v_gene: TRBV12-3/TRBV12-4
len: 12
CDR3aa: CASSKAGNTQYF
CDR3nt: TGTGCCAGCAGTAAGGCCGGTAATACGCAGTATTTT

abundance: many
j_gene: TRBJ2-7
d_gene: .
v_gene: TRBV4-1
len: 17
CDR3aa: CASSQDWGTVMDYEQYF
CDR3nt: TGCGCCAGCAGCCAAGATTGGGGGACTGTGATGGACTACGAGCAGTACTTC

abundance: .
j_gene: TRBJ2-6
d_gene: .
v_gene: TRBV19
len: 15
CDR3aa: CAGSDSSSGANVLTF
CDR3nt: TGTGCCGGCTCGGACTCGAGCTCTGGGGCCAACGTCCTGACTTTC

abundance: few
j_gene: TRBJ2-3
d_gene: TRBD1
v_gene: TRBV19
len: 16
CDR3aa: CANLGRDSGGLDTQYF
CDR3nt: TGTGCCAACCTCGGCCGGGACAGTGGCGGATTGGATACGCAGTATTTT

abundance: .
j_gene: TRBJ2-3
d_gene: TRBD2
v_gene: TRBV27
len: 16
CDR3aa: CASSPLAGGPSDTQYF
CDR3nt: TGTGCCAGCAGTCCTTTAGCGGGAGGGCCATCAGATACGCAGTATTTT

abundance: many
j_gene: TRBJ2-7
d_gene: .
v_gene: TRBV20-1
len: 14
CDR3aa: CSARDPRSVYEQYF
CDR3nt: TGCAGTGCTAGAGATCCGCGGAGTGTCTACGAGCAGTACTTC